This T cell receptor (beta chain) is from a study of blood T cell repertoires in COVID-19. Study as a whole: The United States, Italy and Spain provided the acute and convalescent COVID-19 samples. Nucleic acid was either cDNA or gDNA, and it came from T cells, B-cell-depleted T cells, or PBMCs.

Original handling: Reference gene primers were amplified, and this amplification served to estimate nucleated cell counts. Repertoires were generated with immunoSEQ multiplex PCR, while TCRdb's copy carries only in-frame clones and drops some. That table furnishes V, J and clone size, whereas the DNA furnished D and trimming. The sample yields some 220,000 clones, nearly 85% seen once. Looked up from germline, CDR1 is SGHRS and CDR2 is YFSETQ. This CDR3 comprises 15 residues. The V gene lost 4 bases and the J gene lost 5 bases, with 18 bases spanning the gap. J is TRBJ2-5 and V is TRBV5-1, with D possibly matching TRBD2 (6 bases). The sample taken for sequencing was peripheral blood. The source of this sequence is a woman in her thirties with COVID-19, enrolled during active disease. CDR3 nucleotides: TGCGCCAGCAGCCCGGGACTCGAATTGGTGGAGACCCAGTACTTC. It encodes CASSPGLELVETQYF.